One sample yielded the 18 T cell receptor beta chains listed below, sequenced in a study of OX40 agonist ivuxolimab in advanced cancers. Measured with immunoSEQ multiplex PCR; TCRdb has only the in-frame clones, and not every one. The sample has 90,000 to 120,000 clones; roughly 90% are singletons. This sample comprised CD4+ or CD8+ T cells sorted from blood, obtained in a trial of the OX40 agonist ivuxolimab. These receptor sequences come from an adult with an advanced solid tumor such as melanoma, head and neck, liver or kidney cancer.

The rearrangement joins TRBV29-1 to TRBJ2-1; 7 bases agree with TRBD1. This CDR3 is built from 16 residues. Germline CDR1 is SQVTM and CDR2 is ANQGSEA. J was trimmed by 0 bases and V by 0 bases; bases with no gene match: 5. DNA for the CDR3: TGCAGCGTTGAAGACCGACAGGGCCGCTCCTACAATGAGCAGTTCTTC. It yields the protein CSVEDRQGRSYNEQFF.

The rearrangement joins TRBV13 to TRBJ1-5; no clear D. Trimming removed 8 bases from V and 6 bases from J, with 11 bases in between. Per the germline V gene, CDR1 is PRHDT and CDR2 is FYEKMQ (reference sequence). The CDR3 has 12 residues. The CDR3 is CASGSTGQPQHF. CDR3 bases: TGTGCCAGCGGATCGACCGGTCAGCCCCAGCATTTT.

This clone has just one count. V usage is TRBV7-2 and J usage is TRBJ2-3; TRBD1 agrees at 7 bases. The CDR3 has 14 residues. The V segment lost 8 bases and the J segment 0 bases; nucleotides outside the gene matches: 5. The V gene's germline CDR1 is SGHTA and CDR2 FQGNSA. The CDR3 nucleotides read TGTGCCAGCTGCCCGGGACAGAGCACAGATACGCAGTATTTT. Amino acid sequence: CASCPGQSTDTQYF.

The CDR3 loop reads CASSPQTTGGFTEAFF. The DNA for the CDR3 is TGTGCCAGCTCACCACAGACGACAGGGGGTTTCACTGAAGCTTTCTTT. J is TRBJ1-1 and V is TRBV18; 9 bases align to TRBD1. Germline V gene data show CDR1 as KGHSH and CDR2 as LQKENI. The CDR3 is 16 amino acids. Germline trimming cut 1 base from V and 4 bases from J; bases unmatched to any gene: 7.

The V and J genes are TRBV27 and TRBJ2-7; D is ambiguous. The germline gives CDR1 MNHEY, CDR2 SMNVEV (reference sequence). The CDR3 sequence is 14 residues long. V was trimmed by 5 bases and J by 2 bases, leaving 13 bases between them. Here the CDR3 reads CASSPWTETYEQYF. The CDR3 DNA reads TGTGCCAGCAGTCCTTGGACGGAGACCTACGAGCAGTACTTC.

The chain uses TRBV5-8 and TRBJ2-2; TRBD1 matches at 10 bases. Germline V gives CDR1 SGHTS, CDR2 YDEGEE. With 3 bases clipped from V and 6 bases from J, the junction kept 2 bases outside the gene matches. This CDR3 contains 14 residues. CDR3 residues: CASSWDRGAGELFF. The CDR3 nucleotides read TGTGCCAGCAGCTGGGACAGGGGAGCCGGGGAGCTGTTTTTT.

J is TRBJ1-5 and V is TRBV5-1; D unresolved. This CDR3 is 14 amino acids long. V was cut by 4 bases and J by 6 bases, with 14 bases left in between. The germline CDR1 and CDR2 sequences are SGHRS and YFSETQ. The CDR3 DNA follows: TGCGCCAGCAGCCCGAGCGGTCCGGGTCAGCCCCAGCATTTT. Its translation: CASSPSGPGQPQHF. Complete variable domain (other parts from reference TRBV5-1 and TRBJ1-5): KAGVTQTPRYLIKTRGQQVTLSCSPISGHRSVSWYQQTPGQGLQFLFEYFSETQRNKGNFPGRFSGRQFSNSRSEMNVSTLELGDSALYLCASSPSGPGQPQHFGDGTRLSIL.

J is TRBJ2-1 and V is TRBV5-1, with D possibly being TRBD1 (5 bases). Germline V CDR1 and CDR2: SGHRS, YFSETQ. This CDR3 spans 15 amino acids. The V end lost 4 bases, the J end lost 7 bases, and 18 bases lay between the germline ends. The CDR3 sequence: CASSQTPLGVNEQFF. The CDR3 DNA reads TGCGCCAGCAGCCAGACTCCCCTAGGGGTTAATGAGCAGTTCTTC.

The rearrangement joins TRBV4-2 to TRBJ2-1, with D maybe TRBD2 (5 bases). V lost 1 base and J lost 2, with 12 bases in between. Germline assignment: CDR1 LGHNA and CDR2 YNFKEQ. This CDR3 has 16 amino acids. CDR3 nucleotide sequence: TGTGCCAGCAGCCAAGGGGAGTACACCCCCTACAATGAGCAGTTCTTC. Residues: CASSQGEYTPYNEQFF.

This sequence joins TRBV6-1 and TRBJ1-1; D gene uncertain. This CDR3 contains 14 residues. Germline V lookup: CDR1 MNHNS, CDR2 SASEGT. Trimming pared 5 bases from V and 2 bases from J, leaving 12 bases between. CDR3 region: CASSPRAANTEAFF. CDR3 sequence (DNA): TGTGCCAGCAGTCCCCGGGCAGCCAACACTGAAGCTTTCTTT.

The chain joins TRBV28 to TRBJ2-7; 7 bases agree with TRBD2. V gave up 8 bases and J gave up 2 bases; unmatched junction bases: 12. The CDR3 runs to 15 residues. Germline loops: CDR1 MDHEN, CDR2 SYDVKM. The CDR3: CASAPDPGGTYEQYF. DNA for the CDR3: TGTGCCAGCGCCCCCGACCCCGGGGGGACCTACGAGCAGTACTTC. The whole variable domain, remainder taken from reference TRBV28 and TRBJ2-7, is DVKVTQSSRYLVKRTGEKVFLECVQDMDHENMFWYRQDPGLGLRLIYFSYDVKMKEKGDIPEGYSVSREKKERFSLILESASTNQTSMYLCASAPDPGGTYEQYFGPGTRLTVT.

The CDR3 sequence is CASSQGVQRPYNEQFF. In DNA, the CDR3 is TGCGCCAGCAGCCAAGGGGTCCAGAGGCCCTACAATGAGCAGTTCTTC. The chain links TRBV4-3 to TRBJ2-1; D not certain. This CDR3 has 16 residues. V dropped 1 base and J dropped 2 bases, with 12 bases sitting between them. Germline CDR1 LGHNA, CDR2 YSLEER.

The rearrangement uses TRBV7-9 and TRBJ1-2; 7 nucleotides line up with TRBD1. The CDR3 sequence is 18 residues long. CDR1 is SEHNR and CDR2 is FQNEAQ in the germline V gene (reference sequence). After removal of 5 bases from V and 4 bases from J, the junction contained 19 bases not matched to a gene. In DNA form, the CDR3 reads TGTGCCAGCAGCCGAACAAGACGGACAGGCCAGTCATCCTATGGCTACACCTTC. Translation gives CASSRTRRTGQSSYGYTF.

This rearrangement joins TRBV11-2 to TRBJ2-3, with TRBD1 as a possible D gene (7 bases). From germline, CDR1 is SGHAT and CDR2 FQNNGV. The ends were cut back, 5 bases at V and 0 bases at J, with 15 bases in the middle. This CDR3 contains 16 residues. CDR3 sequence (DNA): TGTGCCAGCAGCCCGACGACAGGGACTAGCACAGATACGCAGTATTTT. Translating it yields CASSPTTGTSTDTQYF.

V and J are TRBV7-9 and TRBJ1-1; TRBD1 might be the D (5 bases). V dropped 1 base and J dropped 4 bases, with 7 bases sitting between them. The germline CDR1 and CDR2 sequences are SEHNR and FQNEAQ (reference sequence). The CDR3 has 13 residues. As DNA, the CDR3 is TGTGCCAGCAGCTTAGTCGGGACCACTGAAGCTTTCTTT. The encoded protein is CASSLVGTTEAFF. The full variable domain, its missing parts supplied by reference TRBV7-9 and TRBJ1-1, is DTGVSQNPRHKITKRGQNVTFRCDPISEHNRLYWYRQTLGQGPEFLTYFQNEAQLEKSRLLSDRFSAERPKGSFSTLEIQRTEQGDSAMYLCASSLVGTTEAFFGQGTRLTVV.

The chain couples TRBV21-1 to TRBJ1-5. TRBV21-1 is given as a pseudogene. This CDR3 comprises 17 residues. The DNA for the CDR3 is TGTGCCAGCAGCAAAGCAGAGGGACCCTATAGCAATCAGCCCCAGCATTTT. Its protein is CASSKAEGPYSNQPQHF.

The rearrangement uses TRBV28 and TRBJ1-2, with 8 nucleotides matching TRBD1. The CDR3 extends over 12 amino acids. Per germline, CDR1 MDHEN and CDR2 SYDVKM. Trimming cost V 6 bases and J 7 bases; bases outside gene matches: 4. CDR3 protein: CASREQGGGYTF. CDR3 in DNA: TGTGCCAGCAGGGAACAGGGGGGTGGCTACACCTTC.

The chain joins TRBV28 to TRBJ1-4, with D perhaps TRBD1 (5 bases). CDR3 size: 14 residues. Trimming shortened V by 2 bases and J by 8 bases, and 12 bases separated the two germline ends. Germline CDR1 MDHEN, CDR2 SYDVKM. CDR3 loop: CASSLGGSREKLFF. CDR3 bases: TGTGCCAGCAGTTTAGGGGGGAGCAGGGAAAAACTGTTTTTT.